The present T cell receptor (beta chain) was sequenced within a study of cytomegalovirus exposure and HLA in healthy donors. Overall study findings and caveats: Evidence from a later analysis indicated that most CMV-associated TCR beta chains looked HLA-restricted.

A word on this clone: What it binds is unknown.

The germline gives CDR1 LNHDA, CDR2 SQIVND (reference sequence). V lost 3 bases to trimming and J lost 2 bases, with 15 bases between them. This CDR3 is built from 16 residues. It was with 60 Vbeta and 13 Jbeta primers that the PCR ran. Some clones are missing from TCRdb's copy, which holds only in-frame ones; the method was immunoSEQ multiplex PCR. The table includes about 160,000 clones, about 75% detected once. Specimen: PBMCs. This receptor was taken from a woman aged 50 to 60 in good health and CMV-seropositive. This chain links TRBV19 with TRBJ2-3; D perhaps matches TRBD2 (6 bases). The CDR3 reads CASSISGSWNTDTQYF. CDR3 DNA sequence: TGTGCCAGTAGTATTTCCGGGAGTTGGAACACAGATACGCAGTATTTT. Full variable domain (remainder filled in from reference TRBV19 and TRBJ2-3): DGGITQSPKYLFRKEGQNVTLSCEQNLNHDAMYWYRQDPGQGLRLIYYSQIVNDFQKGDIAEGYSVSREKKESFPLTVTSAQKNPTAFYLCASSISGSWNTDTQYFGPGTRLTVL.